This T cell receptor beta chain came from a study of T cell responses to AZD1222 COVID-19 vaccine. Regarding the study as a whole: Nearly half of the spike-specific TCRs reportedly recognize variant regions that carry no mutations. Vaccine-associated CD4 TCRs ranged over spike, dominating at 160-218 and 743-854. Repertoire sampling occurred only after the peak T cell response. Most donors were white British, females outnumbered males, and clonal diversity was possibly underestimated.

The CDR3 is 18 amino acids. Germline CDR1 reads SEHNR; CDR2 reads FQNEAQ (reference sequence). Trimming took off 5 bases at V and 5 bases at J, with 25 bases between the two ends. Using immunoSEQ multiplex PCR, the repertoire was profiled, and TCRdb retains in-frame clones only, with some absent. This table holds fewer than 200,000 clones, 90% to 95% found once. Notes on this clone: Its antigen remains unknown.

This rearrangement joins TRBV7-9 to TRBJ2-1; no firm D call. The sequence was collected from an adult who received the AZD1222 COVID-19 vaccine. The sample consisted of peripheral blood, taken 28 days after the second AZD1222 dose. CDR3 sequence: CASSPTFGPILSNNEQFF. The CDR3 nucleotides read TGTGCCAGCAGCCCCACTTTCGGACCTATCCTATCTAACAATGAGCAGTTCTTC.